This T cell receptor (beta chain) was identified in a study of blood T cells in healthy people across ages. Findings and limits, study-wide: Strongly correlated with naive T cell percentage was TCR beta diversity.

Deletions cut 5 bases from V and 1 base from J, with 11 bases between. This CDR3 has 14 residues. Germline V lookup: CDR1 SGHTA, CDR2 FQGTGA. This clonotype was seen only a few times. Its specificity is unknown. A second PCR, run for about 6 to 12 cycles, used a sample-barcoded 5' primer plus a J-beta primer mix. Every sample returned 2.5 million or more CDR3-containing paired-end reads. MiXCR, applied by TCRdb to the 5' RACE reads, yields one record per CDR3 protein. The repertoire holds fewer than 2,000,000 distinct CDR3 sequences, with approximately 32% as singletons. This sequence originates from a woman in her thirties in good health. Material for sequencing was blood. The genes are TRBV7-3 and TRBJ1-2; possible D gene TRBD1, 5 bases. CDR3 nucleotides: TGTGCCAGCAGCGGCGCAGGGAATAACTATGGCTACACCTTC. Amino acids: CASSGAGNNYGYTF.